The clone carrying this TCR beta chain was detected only once. These data come from a study of blood T cell repertoires in COVID-19. The CDR3 is 13 amino acids. Germline CDR1 SNHLY, CDR2 FYNNEI. Trimming pared 7 bases from V and 2 bases from J, leaving 12 bases between. Original processing methods: By means of reference gene primer amplification, nucleated cell counts were estimated. TCRdb keeps only in-frame clones here, not all; method: immunoSEQ multiplex PCR. That table gives V, J and clone size, and the DNA gave D and trimming. The sample holds around 270,000 clones, 85% to 90% seen once. Sequencing used peripheral blood. The chain couples TRBV2 to TRBJ2-7, with no clear D. The clonotype originates from a middle-aged man with acute or convalescent COVID-19. For the CDR3, the DNA is TGTGCCAGCATGTCCGGAGCCACCTACGAGCAGTACTTC. The encoded protein is CASMSGATYEQYF. Full variable domain (remainder filled in from reference TRBV2 and TRBJ2-7): EPEVTQTPSHQVTQMGQEVILRCVPISNHLYFYWYRQILGQKVEFLVSFYNNEISEKSEIFDDQFSVERPDGSNFTLKIRSTKLEDSAMYFCASMSGATYEQYFGPGTRLTVT.